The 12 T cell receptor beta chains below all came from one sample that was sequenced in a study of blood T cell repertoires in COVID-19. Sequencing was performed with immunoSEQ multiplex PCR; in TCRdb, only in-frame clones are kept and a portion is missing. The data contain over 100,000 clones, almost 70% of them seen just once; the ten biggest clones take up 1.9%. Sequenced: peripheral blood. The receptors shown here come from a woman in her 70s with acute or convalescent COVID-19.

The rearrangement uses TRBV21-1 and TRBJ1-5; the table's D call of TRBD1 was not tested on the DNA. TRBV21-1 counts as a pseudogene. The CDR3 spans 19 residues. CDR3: CASSKGTGQVPRGNQPQHF. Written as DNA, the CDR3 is TGTGCCAGCAGCAAAGGTACAGGACAGGTCCCTCGGGGCAATCAGCCCCAGCATTTT.

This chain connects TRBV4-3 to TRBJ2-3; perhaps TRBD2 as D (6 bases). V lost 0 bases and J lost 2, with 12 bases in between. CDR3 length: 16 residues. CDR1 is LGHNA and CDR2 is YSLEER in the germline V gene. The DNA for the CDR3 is TGCGCCAGCAGCCAAGATCTGGCGGGGTACACAGATACGCAGTATTTT. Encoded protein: CASSQDLAGYTDTQYF.

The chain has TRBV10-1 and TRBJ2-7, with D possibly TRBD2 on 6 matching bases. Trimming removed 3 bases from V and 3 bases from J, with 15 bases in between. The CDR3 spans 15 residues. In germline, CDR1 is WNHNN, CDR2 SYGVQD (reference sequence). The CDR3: CASSDGWGRFYEQYF. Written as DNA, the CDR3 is TGCGCCAGCAGTGACGGATGGGGGAGGTTCTACGAGCAGTACTTC.

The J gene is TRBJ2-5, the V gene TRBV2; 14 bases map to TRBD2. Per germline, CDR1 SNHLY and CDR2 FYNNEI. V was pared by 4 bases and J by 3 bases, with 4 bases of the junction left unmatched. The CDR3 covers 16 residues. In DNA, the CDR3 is TGTGCCAGCAGTGGACTAGCGGGAGGGAATAAAGAGACCCAGTACTTC. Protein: CASSGLAGGNKETQYF.

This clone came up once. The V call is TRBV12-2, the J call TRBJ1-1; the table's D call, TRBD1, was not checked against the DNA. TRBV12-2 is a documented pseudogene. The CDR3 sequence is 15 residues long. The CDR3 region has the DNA TGTGCAAGTCGCTTGCACAGGGCGGTGGGCACTGAAGCTTTCTTT. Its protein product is CASRLHRAVGTEAFF.

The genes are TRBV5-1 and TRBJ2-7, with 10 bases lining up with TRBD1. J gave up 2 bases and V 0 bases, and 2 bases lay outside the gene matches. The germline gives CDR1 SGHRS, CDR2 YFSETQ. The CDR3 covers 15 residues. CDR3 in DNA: TGCGCCAGCAGCTTGGGGGGGACAGGGGCCTACGAGCAGTACTTC. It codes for CASSLGGTGAYEQYF.

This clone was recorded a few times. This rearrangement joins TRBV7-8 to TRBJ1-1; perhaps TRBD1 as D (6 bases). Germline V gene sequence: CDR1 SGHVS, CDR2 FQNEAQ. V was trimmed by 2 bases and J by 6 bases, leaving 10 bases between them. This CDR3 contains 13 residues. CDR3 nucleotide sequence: TGTGCCAGCAGCTTATACAGGGTCTCTGAAGCTTTCTTT. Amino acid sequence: CASSLYRVSEAFF.

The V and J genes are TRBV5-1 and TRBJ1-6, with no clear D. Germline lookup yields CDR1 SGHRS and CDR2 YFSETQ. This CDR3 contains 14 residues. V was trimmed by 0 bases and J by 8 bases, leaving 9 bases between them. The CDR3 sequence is CASSLVGRDSPLHF. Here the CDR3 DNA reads TGCGCCAGCAGCTTGGTTGGTCGGGATTCACCCCTCCACTTT.

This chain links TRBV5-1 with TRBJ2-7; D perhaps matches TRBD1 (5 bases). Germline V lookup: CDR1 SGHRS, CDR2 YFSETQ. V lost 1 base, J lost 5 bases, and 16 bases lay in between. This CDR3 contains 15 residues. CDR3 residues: CASSLINVQGNEQYF. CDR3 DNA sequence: TGCGCCAGCAGCTTGATAAACGTCCAGGGTAACGAGCAGTACTTC. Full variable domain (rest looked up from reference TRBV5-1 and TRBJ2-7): KAGVTQTPRYLIKTRGQQVTLSCSPISGHRSVSWYQQTPGQGLQFLFEYFSETQRNKGNFPGRFSGRQFSNSRSEMNVSTLELGDSALYLCASSLINVQGNEQYFGPGTRLTVT.

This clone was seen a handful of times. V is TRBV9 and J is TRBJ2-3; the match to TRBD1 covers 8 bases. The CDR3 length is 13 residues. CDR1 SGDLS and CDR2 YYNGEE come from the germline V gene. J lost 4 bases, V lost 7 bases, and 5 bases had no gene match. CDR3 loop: CASSLQGADTQYF. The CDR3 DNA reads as TGTGCCAGCTCCCTACAGGGGGCAGATACGCAGTATTTT. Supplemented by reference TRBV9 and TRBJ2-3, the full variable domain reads DSGVTQTPKHLITATGQRVTLRCSPRSGDLSVYWYQQSLDQGLQFLIQYYNGEERAKGNILERFSAQQFPDLHSELNLSSLELGDSALYFCASSLQGADTQYFGPGTRLTVL.

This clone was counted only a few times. CDR3 loop: CASSDSSTGGTDTQYF. CDR3 coding DNA: TGTGCCAGCAGTGACTCGTCAACAGGGGGCACAGATACGCAGTATTTT. The chain uses TRBV6-4 and TRBJ2-3, with TRBD1 matching 7 bases. Per the germline V gene, CDR1 is MRHNA and CDR2 is SNTAGT. J was trimmed by 1 base and V by 0 bases; bases with no gene match: 4. The CDR3 length is 16 residues.

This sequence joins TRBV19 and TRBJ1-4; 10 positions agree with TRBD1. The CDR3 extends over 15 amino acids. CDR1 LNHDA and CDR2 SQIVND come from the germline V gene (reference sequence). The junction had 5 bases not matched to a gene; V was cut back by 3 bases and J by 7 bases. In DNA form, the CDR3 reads TGTGCCAGTAGTATTTTGGGGACAGGGGTTGAAAAACTGTTTTTT. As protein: CASSILGTGVEKLFF.